This T cell receptor beta chain was retrieved from a study of technical replicates of blood from a handful of donors. Data came from immunoSEQ multiplex PCR; TCRdb stores just in-frame clones and leaves some out. The repertoire holds roughly 79,000 clones, with around 92% as singletons. The CDR3 extends over 14 amino acids. CDR1 is ENHRY, CDR2 SYGVKD, per germline. V lost 10 bases, J lost 6 bases, and 9 bases stayed unmatched. This clonotype was obtained from a human donor in good health. Some clones in this sample may be carry-over from other donors' samples. Sequenced: T cells isolated from PBMCs. V usage is TRBV10-3 and J usage is TRBJ2-1, with 10 bases identical to TRBD2. The chain's CDR3 is CATIPGLARNEQFF. In DNA, the CDR3 is TGTGCCACCATACCGGGACTAGCGCGCAATGAGCAGTTCTTC.